These 10 T cell receptor beta chains were all obtained from the same sample, sequenced in a study of blood T cell repertoires in COVID-19. Method: immunoSEQ multiplex PCR; TCRdb's copy keeps in-frame clones and lacks some. The sample includes around 200,000 clones, around nine tenths of them seen just once. Sequencing was done on a sample of peripheral blood. The receptors here all came from a man aged 18 to 35 with active or convalescent COVID-19.

The chain recombines TRBV7-6 with TRBJ2-3; a possible D gene is TRBD2 (7 bases). V gave up 5 bases and J gave up 4 bases, with 28 bases separating them. Germline CDR1 and CDR2: SGHVS and FNYEAQ. The CDR3 spans 19 residues. The chain's CDR3 is CASSHGVVGGQTVADTQYF. The CDR3 coding sequence is TGTGCCAGCAGCCATGGGGTTGTCGGGGGGCAAACCGTCGCAGATACGCAGTATTTT.

The chain is built from TRBV30 and TRBJ1-6; no firm D call. In germline, CDR1 is GTSNPN, CDR2 SVGIG (reference sequence). This CDR3 spans 12 amino acids. Deletions cut 4 bases from V and 8 bases from J, with 9 bases between. CDR3 nucleotides: TGTGCCTGGACCCCGGGGTATTCACCCCTCCACTTT. The encoded protein is CAWTPGYSPLHF.

This sequence joins TRBV11-2 and TRBJ2-7; TRBD1 agrees at 8 bases. V lost 3 bases and J lost 1; bases outside the gene matches: 8. CDR3 length equals 16 residues. Germline loops: CDR1 SGHAT, CDR2 FQNNGV. CDR3 region: CASSFGDHRGSYEQYF. The CDR3 region has the DNA TGTGCCAGCAGCTTCGGGGACCACAGGGGGTCCTACGAGCAGTACTTC.

With respect to this clone: At the DNA level, this CDR3 is encoded by other sequences in the same sample as well. The genes are TRBV24-1 and TRBJ1-2, with 9 bases that match TRBD1. There are 16 residues in the CDR3. With 3 bases clipped from V and 4 bases from J, the junction kept 8 bases outside the gene matches. The germline V gene encodes CDR1 KGHDR and CDR2 SFDVKD. The CDR3 region has the DNA TGTGCCACCAGTGATAGCCGGGACAGGGTACCCTATGGCTACACCTTC. Translating gives CATSDSRDRVPYGYTF.

The chain uses TRBV7-2 and TRBJ2-1; D may be TRBD1 (6 bases). The CDR3 has 14 residues. Trimming pared 2 bases from V and 5 bases from J, leaving 10 bases between. Germline-derived CDR1 and CDR2 are SGHTA and FQGNSA. The CDR3 coding sequence is TGTGCCAGCAGCTTAACAGGGTATGACAATGAGCAGTTCTTC. Encoded protein: CASSLTGYDNEQFF.

The gene calls are TRBV14 and TRBJ2-7; TRBD2 aligns across 13 bases. This CDR3 is built from 15 residues. The V segment lost 5 bases and the J segment 6 bases; nucleotides outside the gene matches: 7. Germline V gives CDR1 SGHDN, CDR2 FVKESK. For the CDR3, the DNA is TGTGCCAGCAGCTACTTACTAGCGGGAGGGCTCGAGCAGTACTTC. As protein: CASSYLLAGGLEQYF.

This chain uses TRBV6-2 or TRBV6-3 with TRBJ2-1; TRBD2 matches 12 bases. The germline V gene encodes CDR1 MNHEY and CDR2 SVGEGT. This CDR3 has 18 amino acids. The V gene end was trimmed by 4 bases and the J gene end by 0 bases; junction bases not matched to a gene: 7. In DNA form, the CDR3 reads TGTGCCAGCAGTTCGACCTCTAGCGGGAGGGGCTCCTACAATGAGCAGTTCTTC. It encodes CASSSTSSGRGSYNEQFF.

This clone appeared a few times. The V call is TRBV7-9, the J call TRBJ2-7; 11 bases fit TRBD2. Losses at the gene ends were 4 bases for V and 6 bases for J; bases not matched to a gene: 8. CDR3 length: 15 amino acids. Germline values: CDR1 SEHNR, CDR2 FQNEAQ (reference sequence). CDR3 coding DNA: TGTGCCAGCAGCTACCCGACTAGCGGGGTGGGCGAGCAGTACTTC. Translating gives CASSYPTSGVGEQYF.

This chain connects TRBV7-8 to TRBJ2-5, with a possible D match to TRBD1 (5 bases). Germline-derived CDR1 and CDR2 are SGHVS and FQNEAQ. The CDR3 consists of 14 residues. Trimming stripped 2 bases from V and 3 bases from J, with 10 bases between. CDR3 nucleotide sequence: TGTGCCAGCAGCTTACTGGCAGGGAAAGAGACCCAGTACTTC. Translated, it gives CASSLLAGKETQYF.

This clone appeared once. This chain joins TRBV5-1 and TRBJ1-3, with 10 bases lining up with TRBD1. CDR3 length: 14 amino acids. CDR1 SGHRS and CDR2 YFSETQ come from the germline V gene. Unmatched junction bases numbered 8, after V lost 4 bases and J lost 10 bases. The CDR3 reads CASSPGTGEGTIYF. The CDR3 DNA is TGCGCCAGCAGCCCCGGGACAGGGGAAGGGACCATATATTTT. Complete variable domain (other parts from reference TRBV5-1 and TRBJ1-3): KAGVTQTPRYLIKTRGQQVTLSCSPISGHRSVSWYQQTPGQGLQFLFEYFSETQRNKGNFPGRFSGRQFSNSRSEMNVSTLELGDSALYLCASSPGTGEGTIYFGEGSWLTVV.